Listed here are 18 T cell receptor beta chains from one sample, sequenced in a study of blood T cell repertoires in COVID-19. Assay: immunoSEQ multiplex PCR; the TCRdb copy retains only in-frame clones and omits some. The repertoire holds about 78,000 clones, with 86% as singletons. Sequencing used peripheral blood. All receptors come from a middle-aged man with active or convalescent COVID-19.

CDR3 nucleotides: TGTGCCAGTAGCCCAGGTTGGAGGGAAAATGAAAAACTGTTTTTT. Protein: CASSPGWRENEKLFF. The chain has TRBV19 and TRBJ1-4, with no clear D. The CDR3 totals 15 residues. The V end lost 6 bases, the J end lost 5 bases, and 16 bases lay between the germline ends. In germline, CDR1 is LNHDA, CDR2 SQIVND (reference sequence).

CDR3 sequence (DNA): TGTGCCAGCAGTGGTCGGACTAGCGGGGGTAACACAGATACGCAGTATTTT. It yields the protein CASSGRTSGGNTDTQYF. The chain links TRBV6-1 to TRBJ2-3, with 13 bases aligning to TRBD2. Germline trimming cut 4 bases from V and 2 bases from J; bases unmatched to any gene: 6. This CDR3 spans 17 amino acids. CDR1 and CDR2 (germline): MNHNS, SASEGT.

This sequence joins TRBV28 and TRBJ1-6; 8 bases map to TRBD1. The CDR3 totals 18 residues. Trimming cost V 5 bases and J 8 bases; bases outside gene matches: 17. The V gene's germline CDR1 is MDHEN and CDR2 SYDVKM. For the CDR3, the DNA is TGTGCCAGCAGTCAGCGGGACAGGTTCTTACCTCGGGATTCACCCCTCCACTTT. The encoded protein is CASSQRDRFLPRDSPLHF.

V is TRBV2 and J is TRBJ1-3; D not certain. The CDR3 contains 17 residues. Germline CDR1 and CDR2: SNHLY and FYNNEI. V shed 5 bases and J shed 3 bases, with 20 bases lying between them. CDR3 protein: CASSPTLASFGGNTIYF. DNA of the CDR3: TGTGCCAGCAGTCCCACGCTGGCAAGTTTTGGTGGAAACACCATATATTTT. The full variable domain, completed using reference TRBV2 and TRBJ1-3, is EPEVTQTPSHQVTQMGQEVILRCVPISNHLYFYWYRQILGQKVEFLVSFYNNEISEKSEIFDDQFSVERPDGSNFTLKIRSTKLEDSAMYFCASSPTLASFGGNTIYFGEGSWLTVV.

This clone is a singleton in its sample. The identical CDR3 is also encoded by other nucleotide sequences in the sample. The genes are TRBV24-1 and TRBJ1-5, with D possibly TRBD1 on 5 matching bases. V lost 3 bases to trimming and J lost 1 base, with 12 bases between them. The CDR3 runs to 16 residues. CDR1 is KGHDR, CDR2 SFDVKD, per germline. CDR3: CATSDAGTSSNQPQHF. The CDR3 DNA is TGTGCCACCAGTGATGCGGGGACGTCCAGCAATCAGCCCCAGCATTTT.

The chain has TRBV21-1 and TRBJ1-4; the D call of TRBD1 is as the table states it, not checked on the DNA. TRBV21-1 is a pseudogene. CDR3 size: 16 residues. The CDR3, as DNA: TGTGCCAGCAGCAAAGCTCGGACAGGTCCAAATGAAAAACTGTTTTTT. Encoded protein: CASSKARTGPNEKLFF.

Only one count was recorded for this clone. The rearrangement links TRBV7-2 to TRBJ1-4; 8 bases line up with TRBD1. With V trimmed by 3 bases and J by 6 bases, 12 bases remained unmatched. CDR3 length: 17 amino acids. CDR1 SGHTA and CDR2 FQGNSA come from the germline V gene. CDR3 protein: CASSFSYTGGSDEKLFF. The CDR3 nucleotides are TGTGCCAGCAGCTTCTCTTACACAGGGGGGAGCGATGAAAAACTGTTTTTT.

The chain uses TRBV25-1 and TRBJ2-7, with a weak D call TRBD2 (5 bases). The CDR3 runs 15 residues. The germline CDR1 and CDR2 sequences are MGHDK and SYGVNS. The V and J ends lost 4 bases and 2 bases respectively, with 15 bases between them. CDR3 sequence reads: CASSAPGRYPYEQYF. CDR3 nucleotide sequence: TGTGCCAGCAGTGCCCCGGGAAGGTACCCCTACGAGCAGTACTTC.

CDR3 DNA: TGTGTAAACAGGAGAGGATTGCGATCCGCCTACGAGCAGTACTTC. Its protein product is CVNRRGLRSAYEQYF. The chain links TRBV28 to TRBJ2-7, with D perhaps TRBD1 (5 bases). CDR1 is MDHEN and CDR2 is SYDVKM in the germline V gene. This CDR3 contains 15 residues.

The chain couples TRBV5-6 to TRBJ2-7; D is unclear. The CDR3 is made up of 13 amino acids. Trimming took off 0 bases at V and 2 bases at J, with 6 bases between the two ends. Looked up from germline, CDR1 is SGHDT and CDR2 is YYEEEE. The CDR3: CASSLAQAYEQYV. CDR3 in DNA: TGTGCCAGCAGCTTGGCCCAGGCCTACGAGCAGTACGTC.

In DNA form, the CDR3 reads TGTGCCAGCTCACCACCTGGCGGGGGGGCAAACACAGATACGCAGTATTTT. Protein sequence: CASSPPGGGANTDTQYF. This chain links TRBV18 with TRBJ2-3, with 9 positions matching TRBD2. Losses at the gene ends were 0 bases for V and 2 bases for J; bases not matched to a gene: 6. CDR3 length: 17 amino acids. In germline, CDR1 is KGHSH, CDR2 LQKENI.

This rearrangement joins TRBV6-1 to TRBJ1-5; 7 positions agree with TRBD1. This CDR3 spans 15 amino acids. The V and J ends lost 0 bases and 3 bases, in that order; junction bases with no gene match: 2. Germline values: CDR1 MNHNS, CDR2 SASEGT. CDR3 sequence reads: CASSEAGGHNQPQHF. CDR3 nucleotide sequence: TGTGCCAGCAGTGAAGCAGGGGGCCACAATCAGCCCCAGCATTTT.

Only a few counts were recorded for this clone. The genes are TRBV11-2 and TRBJ2-1; 9 bases agree with TRBD2. From germline, CDR1 is SGHAT and CDR2 FQNNGV. The J segment lost 14 bases and the V segment lost 4 bases, leaving 6 bases of the junction unmatched. This CDR3 is 12 amino acids long. In DNA, the CDR3 is TGTGCCAGCAGCTCGTTCAGCGGGGGGAAGTTCTTC. It is translated as CASSSFSGGKFF.

V usage is TRBV20-1 and J usage is TRBJ2-3; D not certain. CDR3 size: 11 residues. Germline CDR1 and CDR2: DFQATT and SNEGSKA (reference sequence). Trimming stripped 8 bases from V and 0 bases from J, with 6 bases between. CDR3 in DNA: TGCAGTTCCCGGAGCACAGATACGCAGTATTTT. It yields the protein CSSRSTDTQYF.

The chain couples TRBV18 to TRBJ1-1, with TRBD1 matching 7 bases. Trimming cost V 5 bases and J 1 base; bases outside gene matches: 10. CDR1 KGHSH and CDR2 LQKENI come from the germline V gene. The CDR3 consists of 16 residues. Written as DNA, the CDR3 is TGTGCCAGCTCATCGGGACAGTCGAGGGAGAACACTGAAGCTTTCTTT. Translating it yields CASSSGQSRENTEAFF.

This clone was counted a few times. CDR3 DNA: TGTGCCAGCAGCTCCGGGAATCTCCTCCAGCATTTT. Its protein product is CASSSGNLLQHF. The chain has TRBV7-9 and TRBJ1-5; D unclear. CDR3 length: 12 amino acids. Per the germline V gene, CDR1 is SEHNR and CDR2 is FQNEAQ (reference sequence). V lost 4 bases to trimming and J lost 12 bases, with 13 bases between them.

The chain carries TRBV19 and TRBJ2-3; no reliable D call. Germline values: CDR1 LNHDA, CDR2 SQIVND (reference sequence). This CDR3 has 14 residues. V was trimmed by 1 base and J by 1 base, leaving 6 bases between them. Here the CDR3 reads CASSIALGTDTQYF. As DNA, the CDR3 is TGTGCCAGTAGTATAGCCCTTGGCACAGATACGCAGTATTTT.

This clone was counted a single time. V and J are TRBV28 and TRBJ1-2; 11 bases line up with TRBD1. V was clipped by 6 bases and J by 2 bases; unmatched bases: 2. The CDR3 totals 14 residues. Germline CDR1 and CDR2: MDHEN and SYDVKM. The CDR3 spells CASRGQGENYGYTF. The CDR3 DNA sequence: TGTGCCAGCAGGGGACAGGGGGAGAACTATGGCTACACCTTC.